This T cell receptor beta chain is drawn from a study of blood T cell repertoires in COVID-19. Background on the study: The United States, Italy and Spain were the sources of the acute and convalescent COVID-19 samples.

The length of the CDR3 is 17 residues. V lost 3 bases to trimming and J lost 1 base; unmatched junction nucleotides: 8. From germline, CDR1 is SGHDT and CDR2 YYEEEE. Using immunoSEQ multiplex PCR, the repertoire was profiled, and TCRdb retains in-frame clones only, with some absent. Of under 150,000 clones listed, 81% are singletons. The rearrangement joins TRBV5-6 to TRBJ1-5, with 9 bases lining up with TRBD1. Sequenced material: peripheral blood. The source is a human donor with acute or convalescent COVID-19. The donor label of this sample is uncertain. The DNA of the CDR3 is TGTGCCAGCAGCTCCACGGGACAGGGAGGCAGCAATCAGCCCCAGCATTTT. Translation gives CASSSTGQGGSNQPQHF.